The 4 T cell receptor beta chains below come from one sample, sequenced in a study of T cell repertoires in cytomegalovirus infection. TCRdb itself ran the reads through MiXCR, one entry per CDR3 protein. The sample has about 360,000 distinct CDR3 sequences; roughly 18% are singletons. The sample consisted of PBMCs. The receptors come from a human donor in good health (CMV status not recorded). Some clones in this sample may be carry-over from other donors' samples.

V and J are TRBV11-3 and TRBJ2-1; 12 bases line up with TRBD1. Germline CDR1 SGHNT, CDR2 YENEEA. V lost 3 bases to trimming and J lost 7 bases; unmatched junction nucleotides: 4. This CDR3 is 15 amino acids long. CDR3 in DNA: TGTGCCAGCAGCTTGGGACAGGGGGCAAGTAATGAGCAGTTCTTC. Its translation is CASSLGQGASNEQFF. The full variable domain, rest sourced from reference TRBV11-3 and TRBJ2-1, is EAGVVQSPRYKIIEKKQPVAFWCNPISGHNTLYWYLQNLGQGPELLIRYENEEAVDDSQLPKDRFSAERLKGVDSTLKIQPAELGDSAVYLCASSLGQGASNEQFFGPGTRLTVL.

This clonotype has ten or more counts. The chain uses TRBV7-2 and TRBJ2-5; 7 nucleotides line up with TRBD2. V shed 5 bases and J 7 bases; nucleotides not matched to a gene: 16. From germline, CDR1 is SGHTA and CDR2 FQGNSA. The CDR3 has 16 amino acids. The CDR3 sequence: CASSPGRSSGTTTQYF. CDR3 nucleotide sequence: TGTGCCAGCAGCCCCGGGAGGTCTAGCGGCACAACGACCCAGTACTTC.

This clonotype has a count of ten or more. CDR3: CASSLGLAGANYEQYF. The CDR3, as DNA: TGTGCCAGCAGCTTAGGGCTAGCGGGGGCCAACTACGAGCAGTACTTC. The rearrangement uses TRBV7-6 and TRBJ2-7; 10 bases map to TRBD2. This CDR3 has 16 residues. CDR1 and CDR2 (germline): SGHVS, FNYEAQ. V trimming: 1 base; J trimming: 3 bases; junction bases outside the gene matches: 6. Supplemented by reference TRBV7-6 and TRBJ2-7, the full variable domain reads GAGVSQSPRYKVTKRGQDVALRCDPISGHVSLYWYRQALGQGPEFLTYFNYEAQQDKSGLPNDRFSAERPEGSISTLTIQRTEQRDSAMYRCASSLGLAGANYEQYFGPGTRLTVT.

Only a few counts were recorded for this clonotype. This chain joins TRBV20-1 and TRBJ2-7; no reliable D call. The CDR3 length is 12 residues. Germline V gene lookup returns CDR1 DFQATT and CDR2 SNEGSKA (reference sequence). V lost 7 bases, J lost 0 bases, and 10 bases lay in between. CDR3 sequence: CSGSLHSYEQYF. In DNA form, the CDR3 reads TGCAGTGGTTCCCTACACTCCTACGAGCAGTACTTC.